These T cell receptor beta chains were read from a single sample in a study of cytomegalovirus exposure and HLA in healthy donors. Here immunoSEQ multiplex PCR was the method, and the copy in TCRdb shows in-frame clones only, minus some. The sample has about 200,000 clones, around three quarters seen once. Sequences were obtained from PBMCs. The receptors stem from a middle-aged man in good health and CMV-seronegative. CDR3s include the opening cysteine and the closing phenylalanine or tryptophan. D genes are given only for firm matches. Rows may omit the clone size; those that give it use once, few, many or a size class.

J: TRBJ1-4; V: TRBV7-6; length: 14; size: -; D: -; DNA: TGTGCCAGCAGCTTAGGCAGCGGTAATGAAAAACTGTTTTTT; CDR3: CASSLGSGNEKLFF
J: TRBJ2-7; V: TRBV18; length: 13; size: once; D: -; DNA: TGTGCCAGCTCAAAGATCCAGGGTTACGAGCAGTACTTC; CDR3: CASSKIQGYEQYF
J: TRBJ2-3; V: TRBV7-6; length: 18; size: -; D: TRBD2; DNA: TGTGCCAGCAGCTTATCCGGACTAGCGGGGGGGCGGACAGATACGCAGTATTTT; CDR3: CASSLSGLAGGRTDTQYF
J: TRBJ2-1; V: TRBV2; length: 16; size: -; D: -; DNA: TGTGCCAGCAGTGAAGCGGGCCAGTATCCCTACAATGAGCAGTTCTTC; CDR3: CASSEAGQYPYNEQFF
J: TRBJ2-7; V: TRBV6-6; length: 13; size: -; D: TRBD1; DNA: TGTGCCAGCAGCAGACAGGGTGTGGACGAGCAGTACTTC; CDR3: CASSRQGVDEQYF
J: TRBJ2-1; V: TRBV19; length: 13; size: -; D: TRBD2; DNA: TGTGCCAGTAATTCTGGGAGGGGAAATGAGCAGTTCTTC; CDR3: CASNSGRGNEQFF
J: TRBJ2-3; V: TRBV4-2; length: 18; size: -; D: TRBD2; DNA: TGTGCCAGCAGCCAAGGAGCTAGCGGGGGGGCCGGGGCAGATACGCAGTATTTT; CDR3: CASSQGASGGAGADTQYF
J: TRBJ2-1; V: TRBV4-1; length: 14; size: -; D: -; DNA: TGCGCCAGCAGCCAAGAATTGCGGTACAATGAGCAGTTCTTC; CDR3: CASSQELRYNEQFF
J: TRBJ1-5; V: TRBV5-6; length: 13; size: few; D: -; DNA: TGTGCCAGCAGCTTACTTAGCAATCAGCCCCAGCATTTT; CDR3: CASSLLSNQPQHF
J: TRBJ2-1; V: TRBV27; length: 16; size: once; D: TRBD2; DNA: TGTGCCAGCAGTACTAGACTAGCGGGAGGGTACAATGAGCAGTTCTTC; CDR3: CASSTRLAGGYNEQFF
J: TRBJ2-5; V: TRBV18; length: 14; size: -; D: TRBD1; DNA: TGTGCCAGCTCACCACGGGACAGGGTTGGGGACCAGTACTTC; CDR3: CASSPRDRVGDQYF
J: TRBJ2-7; V: TRBV5-6; length: 14; size: -; D: TRBD2; DNA: TGTGCCAGCAGCTTGTCTAGCGGGACCCACGAGCAGTACTTC; CDR3: CASSLSSGTHEQYF